These T cell receptor beta chains were read from a single sample in a study of T cell responses to AZD1222 COVID-19 vaccine. Assay: immunoSEQ multiplex PCR; the TCRdb copy retains only in-frame clones and omits some. The sample has under 70,000 clones; around 79% are singletons. This specimen was peripheral blood, taken on day 0 of MenACWY control vaccination. The source is an adult in good health. CDR3s include the opening cysteine and the closing phenylalanine or tryptophan. D genes are given only for firm matches. Clone size is given for some rows only: seen once, a few or many times, or a class if the clone is expanded.

j_gene: TRBJ1-3
abundance: NA
v_gene: TRBV4-3
d_gene: TRBD1
CDR3nt: TGCGCCAGCAGCCAAGAAACAACCCAGGGGGCGAGAAACACCATATATTTT
CDR3aa: CASSQETTQGARNTIYF

j_gene: TRBJ1-2
abundance: once
v_gene: TRBV30
d_gene: TRBD1
CDR3nt: TGTGCCTGGAGTAGGGACAGGGGCGTCTATGGCTACACCTTC
CDR3aa: CAWSRDRGVYGYTF

j_gene: TRBJ2-1
abundance: NA
v_gene: TRBV9
d_gene: NA
CDR3nt: TGTGCCAGCAGCGCGGGCCGGGCCTCCTACAATGAGCAGTTCTTC
CDR3aa: CASSAGRASYNEQFF

j_gene: TRBJ2-2
abundance: NA
v_gene: TRBV7-6
d_gene: NA
CDR3nt: TGTGCCAGCAGCTCTGGACTGTACACCGGGGAGCTGTTTTTT
CDR3aa: CASSSGLYTGELFF

j_gene: TRBJ2-7
abundance: NA
v_gene: TRBV7-9
d_gene: NA
CDR3nt: TGTGCCAGCAGCTTAGCGGGTGTCAGGGCCTACGAGCAGTACTTC
CDR3aa: CASSLAGVRAYEQYF

j_gene: TRBJ1-1
abundance: NA
v_gene: TRBV7-8
d_gene: NA
CDR3nt: TGTGCCAGCAGCTTAGGGGCCCTCGACGGAGCTTTCTTT
CDR3aa: CASSLGALDGAFF

j_gene: TRBJ1-1
abundance: NA
v_gene: TRBV7-9
d_gene: NA
CDR3nt: TGTGCCAGCAGCCCCCACCCCAGGGACGCTTTCTTT
CDR3aa: CASSPHPRDAFF

j_gene: TRBJ2-1
abundance: NA
v_gene: TRBV7-3
d_gene: NA
CDR3nt: TGTGCCAGCAGCTCCGACGGCGCTGAGCAGTTCTTC
CDR3aa: CASSSDGAEQFF

j_gene: TRBJ2-1
abundance: NA
v_gene: TRBV4-3
d_gene: TRBD2
CDR3nt: TGCGCCAGCAGCCAAGAACTAGCGGGGGGGCCAATGAATGAGCAGTTCTTC
CDR3aa: CASSQELAGGPMNEQFF

j_gene: TRBJ1-4
abundance: NA
v_gene: TRBV14
d_gene: NA
CDR3nt: TGTGCCAGCAGCCCTCTTCGGACAGCAACTAATGAAAAACTGTTTTTT
CDR3aa: CASSPLRTATNEKLFF

j_gene: TRBJ2-3
abundance: NA
v_gene: TRBV7-2
d_gene: NA
CDR3nt: TGTGCCAGCAGCTTAGAGGGGAGGAAGGGGACAGATACGCAGTATTTT
CDR3aa: CASSLEGRKGTDTQYF

j_gene: TRBJ1-5
abundance: NA
v_gene: TRBV7-9
d_gene: NA
CDR3nt: TGTGCCAGCAGCTCCGGCAATCAGCCCCAGCATTTT
CDR3aa: CASSSGNQPQHF

j_gene: TRBJ1-1
abundance: NA
v_gene: TRBV5-1
d_gene: NA
CDR3nt: TGCGCCAGCAGCCCTGGGGGGAGAACGAACACTGAAGCTTTCTTT
CDR3aa: CASSPGGRTNTEAFF

j_gene: TRBJ1-5
abundance: NA
v_gene: TRBV7-2
d_gene: NA
CDR3nt: TGTGCCAGCAGCTTAGGGGCCAGCCGACCTCAGCCCCAGCATTTT
CDR3aa: CASSLGASRPQPQHF

j_gene: TRBJ1-2
abundance: NA
v_gene: TRBV19
d_gene: NA
CDR3nt: TGTGCCAGTAGTATATCCGGGTACTATGAAGGCTACACCTTC
CDR3aa: CASSISGYYEGYTF

j_gene: TRBJ1-1
abundance: NA
v_gene: TRBV6-1
d_gene: TRBD1
CDR3nt: TGTGCCAGCAGTGAGACAGGGTTTTACACTGAAGCTTTCTTT
CDR3aa: CASSETGFYTEAFF

j_gene: TRBJ1-5
abundance: few
v_gene: TRBV9
d_gene: NA
CDR3nt: TGTGCCAGCAGCGTAGGGATAGGTCAGCCCCAGCATTTT
CDR3aa: CASSVGIGQPQHF

j_gene: TRBJ1-1
abundance: NA
v_gene: TRBV2
d_gene: NA
CDR3nt: TGTGCCAGCAGGTTTGGCTCCACGAACACTGAAGCTTTCTTT
CDR3aa: CASRFGSTNTEAFF

j_gene: TRBJ1-5
abundance: NA
v_gene: TRBV19
d_gene: TRBD1
CDR3nt: TGTGCCAGCGCCTACAGGGGACGGGGCAATCAGCCCCAGCATTTT
CDR3aa: CASAYRGRGNQPQHF

j_gene: TRBJ1-3
abundance: NA
v_gene: TRBV14
d_gene: NA
CDR3nt: TGTGCCAGCAGGAGGCAGGGTAGGGGCTCTGGAAACACCATATATTTT
CDR3aa: CASRRQGRGSGNTIYF

j_gene: TRBJ1-4
abundance: few
v_gene: TRBV5-8
d_gene: NA
CDR3nt: TGTGCCAGCAGCTTCTCGGGACATAATGAAAAACTGTTTTTT
CDR3aa: CASSFSGHNEKLFF

j_gene: TRBJ1-2
abundance: NA
v_gene: TRBV28
d_gene: TRBD1
CDR3nt: TGTGCCAGCAGCCGAGGGGAACTAGGACAGGGGGCTTACGGCTACACCTTC
CDR3aa: CASSRGELGQGAYGYTF

j_gene: TRBJ1-2
abundance: NA
v_gene: TRBV6-5
d_gene: TRBD1
CDR3nt: TGTGCCAGCAGTTCTAGACAGGGCAGTGGCTACACCTTC
CDR3aa: CASSSRQGSGYTF

j_gene: TRBJ2-6
abundance: NA
v_gene: TRBV6-5
d_gene: NA
CDR3nt: TGTGCCACCGCAGTGGCTGGGGCCAACGTCCTGACTTTC
CDR3aa: CATAVAGANVLTF

j_gene: TRBJ1-2
abundance: NA
v_gene: TRBV3-1/TRBV3-2
d_gene: NA
CDR3nt: TGTGCCAGCAGCCAAGGGGGGGTAAACGGCTACACCTTC
CDR3aa: CASSQGGVNGYTF